Below are 5 T cell receptor beta chains sequenced from a single sample in a study of T cell responses to AZD1222 COVID-19 vaccine. The repertoire was sequenced with immunoSEQ multiplex PCR; TCRdb's copy has only in-frame clones and lacks some. The sample has approximately 160,000 clones, 91% seen once. This sample comprised peripheral blood, obtained on day 0 of AZD1222 vaccination. These receptors were taken from an adult in good health.

The chain couples TRBV18 to TRBJ2-3; D not certain. Germline V gene sequence: CDR1 KGHSH, CDR2 LQKENI. The CDR3 spans 14 residues. V lost 0 bases and J 2 bases, leaving 6 bases between the germline ends. This CDR3 reads CASSPPQPTDTQYF. DNA of the CDR3: TGTGCCAGCTCACCACCTCAACCCACAGATACGCAGTATTTT.

The chain recombines TRBV28 with TRBJ1-6; D gene ambiguous. The CDR3 contains 14 residues. Trimming removed 5 bases from V and 10 bases from J, with 15 bases in between. From germline, CDR1 is MDHEN and CDR2 SYDVKM. Here the CDR3 reads CASSIRASGSPLHF. The CDR3 DNA reads TGTGCCAGCAGTATCCGGGCGTCTGGGTCACCCCTCCACTTT.

The rearrangement joins TRBV21-1 to TRBJ1-2. TRBV21-1 is noted as a pseudogene. This CDR3 comprises 15 residues. The CDR3 here is CASSKRTGGIYGYTF. CDR3 DNA sequence: TGTGCCAGCAGCAAACGCACAGGCGGGATCTATGGCTACACCTTC.

This chain uses TRBV3-1 (or the pseudogene TRBV3-2) with TRBJ2-2; 7 bases line up with TRBD2. Germline lookup yields CDR1 LGHDT and CDR2 YNNKEL (reference sequence). The CDR3 runs to 18 residues. The V and J ends lost 1 base and 6 bases, in that order; junction bases with no gene match: 14. In DNA, the CDR3 is TGTGCCAGCAGCCAAGTAGTGATGGGGATGGGAGGGTCCGGGGAGCTGTTTTTT. Amino acid sequence: CASSQVVMGMGGSGELFF.

The rearrangement links TRBV13 to TRBJ2-1; the match to TRBD2 covers 10 bases. V lost 3 bases to trimming and J lost 4 bases; unmatched junction nucleotides: 3. This CDR3 comprises 15 residues. Germline V lookup: CDR1 PRHDT, CDR2 FYEKMQ (reference sequence). Here the CDR3 DNA reads TGTGCCAGCAGCTTTGAGCGGGAGGGTTACAATGAGCAGTTCTTC. Protein: CASSFEREGYNEQFF. Supplemented by reference TRBV13 and TRBJ2-1, the full variable domain reads AAGVIQSPRHLIKEKRETATLKCYPIPRHDTVYWYQQGPGQDPQFLISFYEKMQSDKGSIPDRFSAQQFSDYHSELNMSSLELGDSALYFCASSFEREGYNEQFFGPGTRLTVL.